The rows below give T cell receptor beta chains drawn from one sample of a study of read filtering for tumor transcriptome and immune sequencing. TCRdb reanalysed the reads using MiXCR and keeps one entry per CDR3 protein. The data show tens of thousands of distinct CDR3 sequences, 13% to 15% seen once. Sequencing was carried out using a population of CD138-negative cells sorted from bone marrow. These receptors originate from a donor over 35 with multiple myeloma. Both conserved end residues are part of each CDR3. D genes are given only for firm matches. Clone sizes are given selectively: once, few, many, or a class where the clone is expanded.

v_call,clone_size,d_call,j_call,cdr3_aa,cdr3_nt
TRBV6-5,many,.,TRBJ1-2,CASSYSPSSYGYTF,TGTGCCAGCAGTTACAGCCCCTCAAGCTATGGCTACACCTTC
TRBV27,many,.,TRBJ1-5,CASRLQGPNQPQHF,TGTGCCAGCAGACTCCAGGGGCCCAATCAGCCCCAGCATTTT
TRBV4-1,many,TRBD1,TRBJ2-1,CASSQGTGAVFSEQFF,TGCGCCAGCAGCCAAGGTACAGGGGCAGTATTTAGTGAGCAGTTCTTC
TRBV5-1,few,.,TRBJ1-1,CASKNSVNTEAFF,TGCGCCAGCAAGAACAGCGTGAACACTGAAGCTTTCTTT
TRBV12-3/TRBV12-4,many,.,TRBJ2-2,CASSLFPESTGELFF,TGTGCCAGCAGTTTATTCCCAGAAAGCACCGGGGAGCTGTTTTTT
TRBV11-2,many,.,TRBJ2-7,CASSLNPYEQYF,TGTGCCAGCAGCTTAAACCCGTACGAGCAGTACTTC
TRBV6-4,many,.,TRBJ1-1,CASRRTVNTEAFF,TGTGCCAGCAGACGGACAGTGAACACTGAAGCTTTCTTT
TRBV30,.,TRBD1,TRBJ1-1,CAWSVQGRYPGAFF,TGTGCCTGGAGTGTACAGGGGCGATACCCTGGAGCTTTCTTT
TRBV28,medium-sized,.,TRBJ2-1,CASSFSGPAYNEQFF,TGTGCCAGCAGTTTCTCAGGACCTGCCTACAATGAGCAGTTCTTC
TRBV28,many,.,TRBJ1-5,CASSPPYQPQHF,TGTGCCAGCAGTCCCCCGTATCAGCCCCAGCATTTT
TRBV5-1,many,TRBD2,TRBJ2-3,CASSWLAGWRDTQYF,TGCGCCAGCAGTTGGTTAGCGGGATGGAGGGATACGCAGTATTTT
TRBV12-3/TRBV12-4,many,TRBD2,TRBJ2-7,CASSRRTSGESYEQYF,TGTGCCAGCAGCCGGAGGACTAGCGGGGAGAGTTACGAGCAGTACTTC
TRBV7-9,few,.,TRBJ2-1,CASSFGNEQFF,TGTGCCAGCAGCTTTGGGAATGAGCAGTTCTTC
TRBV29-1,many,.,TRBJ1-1,CSGKGGTEAFF,TGCAGCGGTAAAGGGGGCACTGAAGCTTTCTTT
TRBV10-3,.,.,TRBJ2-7,CAISESSGEQYF,TGTGCCATCAGTGAGTCGTCGGGTGAGCAGTACTTC
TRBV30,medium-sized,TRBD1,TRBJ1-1,CAWRVGQGAPEAFF,TGTGCCTGGAGGGTGGGACAGGGGGCACCTGAAGCTTTCTTT
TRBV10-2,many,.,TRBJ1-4,CASTGESEKLFF,TGCGCCAGCACCGGGGAGAGTGAAAAACTGTTTTTT
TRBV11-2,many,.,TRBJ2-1,CASSLRRSSYNEQFF,TGTGCCAGCAGCCTTAGACGTAGCTCCTACAATGAGCAGTTCTTC
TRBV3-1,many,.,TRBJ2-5,CASNPPGPSGTQYF,TGTGCCAGCAACCCGCCGGGACCAAGTGGGACCCAGTACTTC
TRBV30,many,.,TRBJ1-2,CAWRFDQGYTF,TGTGCCTGGAGATTTGACCAGGGCTACACCTTC
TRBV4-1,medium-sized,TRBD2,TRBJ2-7,CASSQDSRLAGEDRYEQYF,TGCGCCAGCAGCCAAGATTCGAGACTAGCGGGAGAAGATCGCTACGAGCAGTACTTC
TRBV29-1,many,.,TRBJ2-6,CSVEGMGSGANVLTF,TGCAGCGTTGAAGGTATGGGCTCTGGGGCCAACGTCCTGACTTTC
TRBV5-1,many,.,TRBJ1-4,CASSLVSGPGRANEKLFF,TGCGCCAGCAGCTTGGTGTCGGGACCGGGGAGGGCTAATGAAAAACTGTTTTTT
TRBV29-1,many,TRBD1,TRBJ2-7,CSVRDRFSSYEQYF,TGCAGCGTACGGGACAGGTTTAGCTCCTACGAGCAGTACTTC
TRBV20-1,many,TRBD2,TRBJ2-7,CSARRGSYEQYF,TGCAGTGCTCGGCGGGGGTCCTACGAGCAGTACTTC
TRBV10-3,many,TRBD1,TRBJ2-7,CAISEWDRVEEQYF,TGTGCCATCAGTGAATGGGACAGGGTAGAGGAGCAGTACTTC
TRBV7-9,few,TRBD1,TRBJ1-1,CAGSHGDRGRCTEAFF,TGTGCCGGCAGCCATGGCGACAGGGGGCGATGCACTGAAGCTTTCTTT
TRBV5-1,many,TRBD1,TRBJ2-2,CASGTGGSTGELFF,TGCGCCAGCGGTACAGGGGGGAGCACCGGGGAGCTGTTTTTT
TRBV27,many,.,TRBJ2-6,CATTTGANVLTF,TGTGCCACCACTACTGGGGCCAACGTCCTGACTTTC
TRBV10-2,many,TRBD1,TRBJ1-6,CASRRDSSIYNSPLHF,TGCGCCAGCAGGAGGGACAGCTCCATCTATAATTCACCCCTCCACTTT
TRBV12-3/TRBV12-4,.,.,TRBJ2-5,CASSPGPRETQYF,TGTGCCAGCAGTCCCGGGCCCCGAGAGACCCAGTACTTC
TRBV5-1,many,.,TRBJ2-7,CASSMGHSSYEQYF,TGCGCCAGCAGTATGGGACATTCCTCCTACGAGCAGTACTTC
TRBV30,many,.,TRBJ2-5,CAWSFPMMAQYF,TGTGCCTGGAGTTTCCCGATGATGGCCCAGTACTTC
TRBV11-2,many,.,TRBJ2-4,CASTRTNGKTIQYF,TGTGCCAGCACCCGGACAAACGGCAAAACCATTCAGTACTTC
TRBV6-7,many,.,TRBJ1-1,CASSFRTLGNTEAFF,TGTGCCAGCAGCTTTCGGACTTTAGGGAACACTGAAGCTTTCTTT
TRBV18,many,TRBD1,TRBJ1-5,CASSSLDRGDQPQHF,TGTGCCAGCTCATCTCTCGACAGGGGAGATCAGCCCCAGCATTTT
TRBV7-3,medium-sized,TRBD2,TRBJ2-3,CASSLAGGVDTQYF,TGTGCCAGCAGCTTGGCGGGAGGAGTGGATACGCAGTATTTT
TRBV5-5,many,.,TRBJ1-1,CASSQGGRLNTEAFF,TGTGCCAGCAGTCAAGGAGGGCGGTTGAACACTGAAGCTTTCTTT
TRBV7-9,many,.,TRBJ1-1,CAGKTGITEAFF,TGTGCCGGAAAAACGGGAATCACTGAAGCTTTCTTT
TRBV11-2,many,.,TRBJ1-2,CASSSLSASFYGYTF,TGTGCCAGCAGCTCCCTCTCGGCCAGCTTCTATGGCTACACCTTC
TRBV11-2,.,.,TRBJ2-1,CASSFSGRPTNEQFF,TGTGCCAGCAGCTTCAGCGGAAGGCCTACAAATGAGCAGTTCTTC
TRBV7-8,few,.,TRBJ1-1,CASSLAGGGALTEAFF,TGTGCCAGCAGCTTAGCAGGAGGGGGGGCACTTACTGAAGCTTTCTTT
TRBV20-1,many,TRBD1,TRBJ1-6,CSARTGARNSPLHF,TGCAGTGCTAGAACAGGGGCTCGCAATTCACCCCTCCACTTT
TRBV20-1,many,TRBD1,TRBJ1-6,CSARGGTVTSPLHF,TGCAGTGCTAGAGGCGGGACAGTAACTTCACCCCTCCACTTT